These T cell receptor beta chains were read from a single sample in a study of T cell responses to AZD1222 COVID-19 vaccine. Measured with immunoSEQ multiplex PCR; TCRdb has only the in-frame clones, and not every one. The sample has about 150,000 clones, about 89% seen once. Here the sequenced sample was peripheral blood, taken 28 days after the second dose of the MenACWY control vaccine. The receptors originated from an adult who received the MenACWY meningococcal vaccine as a control. The CDR3 runs from the conserved cysteine through the conserved F or W. D genes are given only for firm matches. Size values are once, few and many counts, or a class for expanded clones, and some rows have none.

-,TRBV5-1,-,TRBJ2-1,TGCGCCAGCAAGTTTGGGGGGTTGGATGAGCAGTTCTTC,CASKFGGLDEQFF
-,TRBV2,few,TRBJ1-6,TGTGCCAGCAGTGAACAAGATTCACCCCTCCACTTT,CASSEQDSPLHF
-,TRBV12-3/TRBV12-4,-,TRBJ2-3,TGTGCCAGCAGTTATGGGGGCACAGATACGCAGTATTTT,CASSYGGTDTQYF
TRBD2,TRBV29-1,-,TRBJ2-1,TGCAGCGTCCGGGAGGGGAATGAGCAGTTCTTC,CSVREGNEQFF
TRBD1,TRBV25-1,-,TRBJ2-1,TGTGCCAGCAGTGAATCTAGGACAGGAGACAATGAGCAGTTCTTC,CASSESRTGDNEQFF
TRBD1,TRBV19,-,TRBJ1-2,TGTGCCAGTAGCCCAGGGACAGGGCCTCGGGGCTACACCTTC,CASSPGTGPRGYTF
-,TRBV27,medium-sized,TRBJ2-7,TGTGCCAGCAGTTCCTCCGGGATCACCTACGAGCAGTACTTC,CASSSSGITYEQYF
-,TRBV7-9,-,TRBJ1-1,TGTGCCAGCAGAGCACTCCGGCCTGGGTCCAACACTGAAGCTTTCTTT,CASRALRPGSNTEAFF
-,TRBV10-3,-,TRBJ1-1,TGTGCCATCAGGGATCCTGGGACTGAAGCTTTCTTT,CAIRDPGTEAFF
-,TRBV5-1,-,TRBJ2-1,TGCGCCAGCAGCTTGAAGCCACCCAACAATGAGCAGTTCTTC,CASSLKPPNNEQFF
-,TRBV5-8,-,TRBJ2-2,TGTGCCAGCAGCCAGATCCGGGGAAGTACCGGGGAGCTGTTTTTT,CASSQIRGSTGELFF
TRBD1,TRBV18,-,TRBJ1-4,TGTGCCAGCTCAACACAGGGGGCGCCTGAAAAACTGTTTTTT,CASSTQGAPEKLFF